This entry describes one TCR beta chain. Its cognate antigen is unknown. This sample was included in a study of CD8 T cells in Susac syndrome. The wider study: The Susac syndrome patients were therapy-naive, on corticosteroids, or on intravenous immunoglobulin alone at blood draw. Findings of the study overall: Across the total CD8+ repertoires, sixteen Susac-specific public clones were found. The CD8+ TEMRA repertoires yielded about five such clones.

The authors reverse transcribed about 0.45 to 1 ug RNA with random hexamers. With immunoSEQ multiplex PCR, TCR beta CDR3 was amplified across 54 Vbeta and 13 Jbeta. In TCRdb, the immunoSEQ multiplex PCR reads were re-called with MiXCR into one record per CDR3 protein. The sample consists of fewer than 150,000 distinct CDR3 sequences, around 95% of them appearing once. The Susac syndrome patients fit the recently defined diagnostic criteria for definite or probable disease. The specimen sequenced was CD8+ T cells from PBMCs. The receptor comes from a human donor with Susac syndrome.

Here the CDR3 reads CATSDRNSYEQYF. CDR3 coding DNA: TGTGCCACTTCGGACCGAAACTCCTACGAGCAGTACTTC. The chain joins TRBV19 to TRBJ2-7; no clear D gene. Trimming removed 10 bases at V and 0 bases at J, with 13 bases between. This CDR3 contains 13 residues. Germline V CDR1 and CDR2: LNHDA, SQIVND (reference sequence).